These T cell receptor beta chains were read from a single sample in a study of beta chain features in type 1 diabetes. Generated by immunoSEQ multiplex PCR, the TCRdb table keeps only in-frame clones and is missing some. The data contain roughly 140,000 clones, about 7.3% of them singletons. Sequencing input: central memory CD4+ T cells from blood. The receptors come from a man younger than 30 in good health. Both conserved end residues are part of each CDR3. A D gene is named only where the DNA matches it firmly. The size of a clone is reported for some rows only, either as once, few or many, or as a class for expanded clones.

CDR3,DNA,J,size,V,D
CASSPMGGEDLYGYTF,TGTGCCAGCAGCCCGATGGGGGGGGAGGACCTCTATGGCTACACCTTC,TRBJ1-2,few,TRBV7-2,NA
CASSVALQGAGEQFF,TGTGCCAGCAGCGTAGCCTTACAGGGGGCAGGTGAGCAGTTCTTC,TRBJ2-1,few,TRBV11-3,TRBD1
CASSLPPGLGYGYTF,TGTGCCAGCAGCTTACCCCCGGGGTTGGGATATGGCTACACCTTC,TRBJ1-2,NA,TRBV7-2,NA
CATSARTGGSSPLHF,TGTGCCACCAGCGCTCGGACAGGGGGTAGTTCACCCCTCCACTTT,TRBJ1-6,few,TRBV15,TRBD1
CASSDSPAGGRDTQYF,TGTGCCAGCAGTGACTCTCCAGCGGGAGGAAGGGATACGCAGTATTTT,TRBJ2-3,NA,TRBV6-4,TRBD2
CASSQSGVTDTQYF,TGTGCCAGCAGCCAGAGCGGGGTGACAGATACGCAGTATTTT,TRBJ2-3,few,TRBV4-2,TRBD2
CASSSGGASTGELFF,TGTGCCAGCAGCTCTGGGGGGGCGAGCACCGGGGAGCTGTTTTTT,TRBJ2-2,NA,TRBV5-4,NA
CASSSESRDEQFF,TGTGCCAGCAGCTCCGAATCTAGAGATGAGCAGTTCTTC,TRBJ2-1,NA,TRBV5-4,NA
CATDRGGETQYF,TGTGCCACAGACAGGGGAGGAGAGACCCAGTACTTC,TRBJ2-5,NA,TRBV28,TRBD1
CASSPRLAGGPRGETQYF,TGTGCCAGCAGCCCAAGACTAGCGGGAGGGCCTAGGGGAGAGACCCAGTACTTC,TRBJ2-5,NA,TRBV7-3,TRBD2
CASRMTGTNTDTQYF,TGCGCCAGCAGAATGACCGGGACTAACACAGATACGCAGTATTTT,TRBJ2-3,few,TRBV10-2,TRBD2
CASSLDPGVNNEQFF,TGCGCCAGCAGCTTGGATCCAGGGGTGAACAATGAGCAGTTCTTC,TRBJ2-1,many,TRBV5-1,NA
CASNLQGADYNEQFF,TGTGCCAGCAACCTACAGGGGGCGGACTACAATGAGCAGTTCTTC,TRBJ2-1,NA,TRBV6-1,TRBD1
CASSPGQYGYTF,TGCGCCAGCAGCCCGGGACAGTATGGCTACACCTTC,TRBJ1-2,many,TRBV4-3,TRBD1
CAWSFNSPRGYTF,TGTGCCTGGAGTTTTAACAGCCCCAGGGGCTACACCTTC,TRBJ1-2,NA,TRBV30,NA
CASSLSSTDTQYF,TGTGCCAGCAGCTTAAGCAGCACAGATACGCAGTATTTT,TRBJ2-3,NA,TRBV7-9,NA